A selection of T cell receptor beta chains follows, all from one sample in a study of OX40 agonist ivuxolimab in advanced cancers. Assay: immunoSEQ multiplex PCR; the TCRdb copy retains only in-frame clones and omits some. The sample lists 100,000 or so clones; around 86% were seen once. Sample: CD4+ or CD8+ T cells sorted from blood, taken in a trial of the OX40 agonist ivuxolimab. These receptors came from an adult with an advanced solid tumor such as melanoma, head and neck, liver or kidney cancer. Each CDR3 is given with its conserved first and last residue. A D gene is named only where the DNA matches it firmly. Part of the rows lack a size; the others show once, few, many or a class for expanded clones.

d_call	clone_size	v_call	j_call	cdr3_aa	cdr3_nt
TRBD2	once	TRBV10-3	TRBJ2-2	CAAETSPNTGELFF	TGTGCCGCCGAGACTAGCCCGAACACCGGGGAGCTGTTTTTT
.	.	TRBV5-1	TRBJ2-3	CASSENTGMDTQYF	TGCGCCAGCAGCGAAAATACGGGCATGGATACGCAGTATTTT
TRBD1	many	TRBV2	TRBJ1-2	CASSYGTGANYGYTF	TGTGCCAGCAGCTACGGGACAGGCGCTAACTATGGCTACACCTTC
TRBD1	.	TRBV14	TRBJ2-5	CASKRQGQETQYF	TGTGCCAGCAAGCGACAGGGCCAAGAGACCCAGTACTTC
.	.	TRBV7-2	TRBJ2-2	CASSWGGTVLAGELFF	TGTGCCAGCAGCTGGGGCGGGACCGTCTTAGCCGGGGAGCTGTTTTTT
.	.	TRBV7-9	TRBJ2-1	CASSRGADEQFF	TGTGCCAGCAGCAGGGGGGCGGATGAGCAGTTCTTC
TRBD2	.	TRBV2	TRBJ2-5	CASRAPPGLQETQYF	TGTGCCAGCAGGGCCCCTCCGGGACTACAAGAGACCCAGTACTTC
TRBD2	.	TRBV5-5	TRBJ2-6	CASSLAAAAGNSGANVLTF	TGTGCCAGCAGCTTGGCGGCTGCAGCGGGGAACTCTGGGGCCAACGTCCTGACTTTC
.	once	TRBV11-1	TRBJ2-5	CASSSTGDREETQYF	TGTGCCAGCAGCTCTACGGGAGACAGGGAAGAGACCCAGTACTTC
.	.	TRBV18	TRBJ1-3	CASSPSAVATGNTIYF	TGTGCCAGCTCACCTAGTGCAGTGGCGACAGGAAACACCATATATTTT
.	.	TRBV6-4	TRBJ2-2	CASADQGGGELFF	TGTGCCTCAGCGGATCAGGGCGGCGGGGAGCTGTTTTTT
.	.	TRBV28	TRBJ2-5	CASSPRAVETQYF	TGTGCCAGCAGTCCCAGGGCGGTTGAGACCCAGTACTTC
TRBD2	once	TRBV10-3	TRBJ2-1	CAISELGGTVRSEQFF	TGTGCCATCAGTGAGTTGGGAGGGACGGTCCGGAGTGAGCAGTTCTTC
TRBD2	.	TRBV30	TRBJ2-1	CAWSGGLAGGYNEQFF	TGTGCCTGGAGTGGGGGACTAGCGGGAGGTTACAATGAGCAGTTCTTC
TRBD1	.	TRBV9	TRBJ1-2	CASSAQGAIYGYTF	TGTGCCAGCAGCGCTCAGGGGGCTATCTATGGCTACACCTTC
TRBD2	once	TRBV5-1	TRBJ2-3	CASSLAGADTQYF	TGCGCCAGCAGCTTAGCGGGGGCAGATACGCAGTATTTT
.	.	TRBV7-8	TRBJ2-3	CASSFGPLDTQYF	TGTGCCAGCAGCTTCGGACCCTTAGATACGCAGTATTTT
TRBD1	.	TRBV6-1	TRBJ2-7	CASRDRGVTYEQYF	TGTGCCAGCAGAGACAGGGGGGTTACCTACGAGCAGTACTTC
.	.	TRBV27	TRBJ2-7	CASSPQSAVGSYEQYF	TGTGCCAGCAGTCCCCAGAGTGCGGTAGGCTCCTACGAGCAGTACTTC
.	.	TRBV18	TRBJ2-5	CASSPSGGGETQYF	TGTGCCAGCTCACCTTCAGGGGGGGGAGAGACCCAGTACTTC
.	.	TRBV27	TRBJ2-3	CASSLSAGTDTQYF	TGTGCCAGCAGTTTATCAGCGGGCACAGATACGCAGTATTTT
.	.	TRBV27	TRBJ2-7	CASSPSGYYEQYF	TGTGCCAGCAGTCCCAGCGGGTACTACGAGCAGTACTTC
.	once	TRBV11-3	TRBJ1-3	CASSLGSLTSGNTIYF	TGTGCCAGCAGCTTAGGGTCGCTGACCTCTGGAAACACCATATATTTT
TRBD1	once	TRBV28	TRBJ1-1	CASSSWGQGAEAFF	TGTGCCAGCAGTTCCTGGGGACAGGGAGCTGAAGCTTTCTTT
.	.	TRBV2	TRBJ2-7	CASSEANTAREQYF	TGTGCCAGCAGTGAAGCAAACACCGCGAGGGAGCAGTACTTC
TRBD2	.	TRBV7-3	TRBJ2-2	CASSSHSGRNTGELFF	TGTGCCAGCAGCTCCCATAGCGGGAGGAACACCGGGGAGCTGTTTTTT
TRBD1	.	TRBV28	TRBJ2-7	CASSLYQGAVPEQYF	TGTGCCAGCAGTTTATATCAGGGGGCGGTACCCGAGCAGTACTTC
.	.	TRBV7-8	TRBJ1-1	CASSLSREGSEAFF	TGTGCCAGCAGCTTGAGCAGGGAGGGATCTGAAGCTTTCTTT
.	.	TRBV5-1	TRBJ2-5	CASSTDSLETQYF	TGCGCCAGCAGCACGGACAGCCTAGAGACCCAGTACTTC
.	few	TRBV9	TRBJ2-1	CASSVGVLTDNEQFF	TGTGCCAGCAGCGTAGGGGTATTGACGGACAATGAGCAGTTCTTC
TRBD1	.	TRBV28	TRBJ1-5	CASSFSGGEYQPQHF	TGTGCCAGCAGTTTTTCAGGGGGTGAATATCAGCCCCAGCATTTT
TRBD2	.	TRBV7-9	TRBJ2-1	CASSPRLAGGNEQFF	TGTGCCAGCAGCCCTCGACTAGCGGGGGGAAATGAGCAGTTCTTC
TRBD1	.	TRBV28	TRBJ2-1	CASEWTGSYNEQFF	TGTGCCAGTGAGTGGACAGGGTCCTACAATGAGCAGTTCTTC
TRBD1	.	TRBV5-1	TRBJ2-1	CASSIRDSNEQFF	TGCGCCAGCAGCATCCGGGACAGCAATGAGCAGTTCTTC
TRBD1	.	TRBV6-5	TRBJ2-2	CASRRTGTNTGELFF	TGTGCCAGCAGGCGGACAGGGACGAACACCGGGGAGCTGTTTTTT
.	.	TRBV5-1	TRBJ1-4	CASSDTSTNEKLFF	TGCGCCAGCAGCGATACATCAACTAATGAAAAACTGTTTTTT
.	.	TRBV2	TRBJ1-4	CASNRQPTNEKLFF	TGTGCCAGCAATCGACAGCCAACTAATGAAAAACTGTTTTTT
TRBD1	.	TRBV7-9	TRBJ1-1	CASSRYLVDRLMNTEAFF	TGTGCCAGCAGTAGATACCTAGTGGACAGGCTCATGAACACTGAAGCTTTCTTT
TRBD1	.	TRBV6-5	TRBJ2-7	CASSYSKGGASYEQYF	TGTGCCAGCAGTTACTCGAAAGGGGGCGCCTCCTACGAGCAGTACTTC
TRBD1	.	TRBV7-3	TRBJ2-7	CASSRDRADEQYF	TGTGCCAGCAGTAGGGACAGGGCCGACGAGCAGTACTTC
TRBD1	.	TRBV27	TRBJ1-3	CASSTRTGDGNTIYF	TGTGCCAGCAGTACTCGGACAGGGGACGGAAACACCATATATTTT
TRBD2	.	TRBV5-4	TRBJ2-1	CASSSGAAGVWNEQFF	TGTGCCAGCAGCTCTGGCGCGGCGGGAGTATGGAATGAGCAGTTCTTC
.	.	TRBV4-1	TRBJ2-3	CASSQDEGTDTDTQYF	TGCGCCAGCAGCCAAGATGAGGGAACCGACACAGATACGCAGTATTTT
TRBD1	.	TRBV19	TRBJ1-5	CASSQGTGGYQPQHF	TGTGCCAGTAGTCAGGGGACAGGGGGTTATCAGCCCCAGCATTTT
TRBD2	.	TRBV4-1	TRBJ2-3	CASSQPEGLAGVEDTQYF	TGCGCCAGCAGCCAACCCGAGGGACTAGCGGGAGTGGAAGATACGCAGTATTTT
TRBD1	.	TRBV13	TRBJ2-2	CASSFMPAGGASTGELFF	TGTGCCAGCAGCTTCATGCCAGCAGGGGGCGCGAGCACCGGGGAGCTGTTTTTT